This T cell receptor (beta chain) was sequenced for a study of blood T cell repertoires in COVID-19. Study at large: From the United States, Italy and Spain came samples of acute and convalescent COVID-19. Sample material is recorded as cDNA or gDNA derived from T cells, B-cell-depleted T cells, or PBMCs.

J lost 4 bases, V lost 1 base, and 6 bases had no gene match. The CDR3 spans 16 residues. From germline, CDR1 is LGHNA and CDR2 YNFKEQ. How the authors handled the data: Scientists estimated how many nucleated cells there were by amplifying reference gene primers. Profiled with immunoSEQ multiplex PCR; TCRdb holds only in-frame clones, not every one. Clonal size and the V and J genes are those of that table, whereas D and trimming came from the DNA. The table lists around 700,000 clones, 85% to 90% of them singletons. The chain links TRBV4-2 to TRBJ2-1, with 8 bases fitting TRBD1. Material for sequencing was peripheral blood. This clonotype was sampled from a woman under 30 with acute or convalescent COVID-19. CDR3: CASSQVAGQGYNEQFF. CDR3 nucleotides: TGTGCCAGCAGCCAAGTGGCTGGACAGGGTTACAATGAGCAGTTCTTC.